Presented here are 29 T cell receptor beta chains from one specimen sequenced in a study of blood T cells in healthy people across ages. Through a sample-barcoded 5' primer and a J-beta primer mix, a second PCR was run for roughly 6 to 12 cycles. TCRdb re-called the 5' RACE reads through MiXCR, storing one row per CDR3 protein. The sample holds under 1,100,000 distinct CDR3 sequences; roughly 24% are singletons and the top ten take approximately 0.7%. The data also belong to a second study, concerning T cells of mothers and their children.

Sequences were obtained from blood. The receptors stem from a girl aged 2 to 9 in good health.

As concerns this clonotype: Since no conserved phenylalanine or tryptophan closes the CDR3, a read error is the likely cause. The V gene is TRBV4-3, the J gene TRBJ1-2; D unresolved. V lost 0 bases and J 2 bases, leaving 7 bases between the germline ends. The CDR3 runs 14 residues. Germline CDR1 and CDR2: LGHNA and YSLEER. CDR3 nucleotides: TGCGCCAGCAGCCAAGATCGGTCCAACTATGGCTACACCTCC. Encoded protein: CASSQDRSNYGYTS.

The genes are TRBV6-2 or TRBV6-3 and TRBJ2-1; 14 nucleotides match TRBD2. Germline V gives CDR1 MNHEY, CDR2 SVGEGT. V gave up 6 bases and J gave up 4 bases; unmatched junction bases: 8. This CDR3 is built from 17 residues. This CDR3 reads CASSPGLAGGEYNEQFF. The DNA of the CDR3 is TGTGCCAGCAGCCCCGGACTAGCGGGGGGCGAGTACAATGAGCAGTTCTTC.

This clonotype was detected only a few times. The chain carries TRBV11-2 and TRBJ2-1, with D possibly being TRBD2 (6 bases). The J call could be wrong; TRBJ2-5 is a better fit for the DNA end. This CDR3 is 15 amino acids long. Germline loops: CDR1 SGHAT, CDR2 FQNNGV. CDR3 protein: CASSLGRLERETQYF. DNA for the CDR3: TGTGCCAGCAGCTTAGGGCGACTAGAAAGAGAGACCCAGTACTTC.

This clonotype was detected a few times. The chain recombines TRBV11-2 with TRBJ2-7; 7 bases align to TRBD1. Germline V lookup: CDR1 SGHAT, CDR2 FQNNGV. The V segment lost 0 bases and the J segment 6 bases; nucleotides outside the gene matches: 5. The CDR3 sequence is 14 residues long. The CDR3 nucleotides are TGTGCCAGCAGCTTAGAAGGGGGCAGAGGCGAGCAGTACTTC. It codes for CASSLEGGRGEQYF.

This clonotype appeared once. V is TRBV29-1 and J is TRBJ2-5; no firm D call. Trimming stripped 7 bases from V and 1 base from J, with 16 bases between. CDR1 and CDR2 (germline): SQVTM, ANQGSEA. The CDR3 contains 14 residues. CDR3 in amino acids: CSADFLGVQETQYF. Written as DNA, the CDR3 is TGCAGCGCTGATTTCTTAGGAGTCCAAGAGACCCAGTACTTC.

The CDR3 loop reads CASSGIGTGYYEQYF. In DNA form, the CDR3 reads TGTGCCAGCAGTGGAATTGGGACAGGGTACTACGAGCAGTACTTC. The V call is TRBV28, the J call TRBJ2-7; 9 bases align to TRBD1. Germline V lookup: CDR1 MDHEN, CDR2 SYDVKM. The V segment lost 5 bases and the J segment 3 bases; nucleotides outside the gene matches: 8. This CDR3 is 15 amino acids long.

This rearrangement joins TRBV7-6 to TRBJ2-7; no firm D call. The germline gives CDR1 SGHVS, CDR2 FNYEAQ. Trimming removed 1 base at V and 0 bases at J, with 16 bases between. This CDR3 comprises 17 residues. The CDR3 region is CASSLVEIGPSSYEQYF. The CDR3, as DNA: TGTGCCAGCAGCTTAGTAGAAATAGGGCCAAGCTCCTACGAGCAGTACTTC. Using reference TRBV7-6 and TRBJ2-7 for the parts outside the CDR3, the full variable domain is GAGVSQSPRYKVTKRGQDVALRCDPISGHVSLYWYRQALGQGPEFLTYFNYEAQQDKSGLPNDRFSAERPEGSISTLTIQRTEQRDSAMYRCASSLVEIGPSSYEQYFGPGTRLTVT.

This clonotype was seen ten or more times. V usage is TRBV4-3 and J usage is TRBJ2-4; D is unresolved. Germline loops: CDR1 LGHNA, CDR2 YSLEER. CDR3 length equals 13 residues. V gave up 3 bases and J gave up 6 bases, with 9 bases separating them. The CDR3 DNA reads TGCGCCAGCAGCCAGGAGTCGCGAAACATTCAGTACTTC. Its translation is CASSQESRNIQYF.

The chain uses TRBV7-8 and TRBJ2-2; D unresolved. V lost 2 bases, J lost 6 bases, and 7 bases lay in between. CDR1 and CDR2 from the germline V gene are SGHVS and FQNEAQ. The length of the CDR3 is 13 residues. CDR3 in amino acids: CASSLSRAGELFF. The CDR3, as DNA: TGTGCCAGCAGCTTATCTAGGGCCGGGGAGCTGTTTTTT.

This sequence joins TRBV4-2 and TRBJ2-1, with D possibly TRBD2 on 5 matching bases. The CDR3 sequence is 16 residues long. Germline lookup yields CDR1 LGHNA and CDR2 YNFKEQ. Deletions cut 0 bases from V and 9 bases from J, with 18 bases between. CDR3 in DNA: TGTGCCAGCAGCCAAGATTCCCTAACCCCCCGGGGTGAGCAGTTCTTC. Amino acids: CASSQDSLTPRGEQFF.

This clonotype was recorded a few times. The CDR3 DNA follows: TGTGCCAGCAGCTTAGCGGGTATGGGTACTGAAGCTTTCTTT. Residues: CASSLAGMGTEAFF. This sequence joins TRBV7-2 and TRBJ1-1; unclear D gene. From germline, CDR1 is SGHTA and CDR2 FQGNSA. The CDR3 covers 14 residues. Trimming removed 0 bases from V and 5 bases from J, with 10 bases in between. The variable domain in full, completed from reference TRBV7-2 and TRBJ1-1, reads GAGVSQSPSNKVTEKGKDVELRCDPISGHTALYWYRQSLGQGLEFLIYFQGNSAPDKSGLPSDRFSAERTGGSVSTLTIQRTQQEDSAVYLCASSLAGMGTEAFFGQGTRLTVV.

The chain employs TRBV10-3 and TRBJ2-1; 11 bases map to TRBD2. Trimming took 0 bases from V and 5 from J; bases not matched to a gene: 3. Germline CDR1 is ENHRY and CDR2 is SYGVKD. This CDR3 is built from 16 residues. The CDR3 DNA sequence: TGTGCCATCAGTGAGTCCGGGACTAGCGGCAACAATGAGCAGTTCTTC. Translated: CAISESGTSGNNEQFF.

This clonotype was recorded a few times. V usage is TRBV20-1 and J usage is TRBJ2-5; TRBD2 matches 11 bases. CDR1 DFQATT and CDR2 SNEGSKA come from the germline V gene (reference sequence). With 2 bases clipped from V and 3 bases from J, the junction kept 8 bases outside the gene matches. The CDR3 loop spans 16 amino acids. Here the CDR3 DNA reads TGCAGTGCTAGAACTACTAGCGGGGGCCCCGAAGAGACCCAGTACTTC. It codes for CSARTTSGGPEETQYF.

V gene TRBV7-9 combines with J gene TRBJ2-1; D assignment may be TRBD1 or TRBD2 (7 bases each). The CDR3 spans 14 residues. The germline V and J ends were trimmed by 7 bases and 9 bases, with 19 bases remaining between them. Germline loops: CDR1 SEHNR, CDR2 FQNEAQ (reference sequence). The CDR3: CASTLVTRGGEQFF. The CDR3 DNA follows: TGTGCCAGCACCCTAGTCACCAGGGGGGGTGAGCAGTTCTTC.

This clonotype was seen only a few times. The gene calls are TRBV28 and TRBJ2-1, with no clear D. V shed 4 bases and J shed 4 bases, with 17 bases lying between them. The length of the CDR3 is 16 residues. The germline gives CDR1 MDHEN, CDR2 SYDVKM. The CDR3 reads CASSSSSWSLYNEQFF. Here the CDR3 DNA reads TGTGCCAGCAGTTCCTCCTCGTGGAGCCTTTACAATGAGCAGTTCTTC.

This rearrangement joins TRBV7-2 to TRBJ1-5, with no clear D. The CDR3 totals 15 residues. The germline V gene encodes CDR1 SGHTA and CDR2 FQGNSA. V gave up 5 bases and J gave up 3 bases, with 14 bases separating them. The CDR3 spells CASSLPVGPNQPQHF. The DNA of the CDR3 is TGTGCCAGCAGCCTACCGGTAGGACCCAATCAGCCCCAGCATTTT.

In its sample, this clonotype was seen a few times. This sequence joins TRBV20-1 and TRBJ2-1; TRBD1 might be the D (5 bases). V was trimmed by 0 bases and J by 3 bases, leaving 12 bases between them. In germline, CDR1 is DFQATT, CDR2 SNEGSKA (reference sequence). CDR3 length: 15 amino acids. CDR3 sequence: CSARDQDRDYNEQFF. CDR3 bases: TGCAGTGCTAGAGATCAAGACAGAGACTACAATGAGCAGTTCTTC.

A few counts support this clonotype. This chain connects TRBV29-1 to TRBJ2-1, with D possibly matching TRBD1 (5 bases). This CDR3 comprises 14 residues. The V and J ends lost 3 bases and 0 bases respectively, with 9 bases between them. The germline V gene has CDR1 SQVTM and CDR2 ANQGSEA. CDR3 DNA sequence: TGCAGCGTTGAGGAGACAGACTCCTACAATGAGCAGTTCTTC. As protein: CSVEETDSYNEQFF.

This chain uses TRBV7-8 with TRBJ2-7, with a weak D call TRBD2 (6 bases). Between the trimmed V and J ends, which lost 2 bases and 4 bases, there was a span of 15 bases. Germline V gives CDR1 SGHVS, CDR2 FQNEAQ. The CDR3 contains 15 residues. This CDR3 reads CASSLTRLDIYEQYF. In nucleotides, the CDR3 is TGTGCCAGCAGCTTAACAAGACTAGACATATACGAGCAGTACTTC. Based on the CDR3 plus reference TRBV7-8 and TRBJ2-7, the full variable domain is GAGVSQSPRYKVAKRGQDVALRCDPISGHVSLFWYQQALGQGPEFLTYFQNEAQLDKSGLPSDRFFAERPEGSVSTLKIQRTQQEDSAVYLCASSLTRLDIYEQYFGPGTRLTVT.

V is TRBV5-1 and J is TRBJ2-1; no clear D. CDR1 SGHRS and CDR2 YFSETQ come from the germline V gene. The CDR3 spans 13 residues. The V end was cut by 3 bases, the J end by 3 bases, with 7 bases between. The CDR3 DNA reads TGCGCCAGCAGCTCCTTTGGCTACAATGAGCAGTTCTTC. This translates into CASSSFGYNEQFF. Variable domain in full (rest from reference TRBV5-1 and TRBJ2-1): KAGVTQTPRYLIKTRGQQVTLSCSPISGHRSVSWYQQTPGQGLQFLFEYFSETQRNKGNFPGRFSGRQFSNSRSEMNVSTLELGDSALYLCASSSFGYNEQFFGPGTRLTVL.

This sequence joins TRBV6-6 and TRBJ1-1; 8 nucleotides match TRBD1. The CDR3 runs to 12 residues. Trimming took 7 bases from V and 12 from J; bases not matched to a gene: 10. The germline V gene has CDR1 MNHNY and CDR2 SVGAGI (reference sequence). The CDR3 sequence is CASTTRTGWSFF. CDR3 DNA sequence: TGTGCCAGCACCACTAGGACAGGGTGGTCTTTCTTT.

V gene TRBV27 combines with J gene TRBJ2-7; D perhaps matches TRBD2 (6 bases). The CDR3 extends over 15 amino acids. V was trimmed by 6 bases and J by 0 bases, leaving 15 bases between them. The germline V gene has CDR1 MNHEY and CDR2 SMNVEV (reference sequence). In DNA form, the CDR3 reads TGTGCCAGCAGGCCGGCGGAGCGGGCCTCCTACGAGCAGTACTTC. It codes for CASRPAERASYEQYF.

This clonotype was recorded a few times. The CDR3 DNA reads as TGCGCCAGCAGCGGGTTTGCCTACGAGCAGTACTTC. This translates into CASSGFAYEQYF. J is TRBJ2-7 and V is TRBV5-1; no clear D gene. Germline V gene data show CDR1 as SGHRS and CDR2 as YFSETQ. Trimming took 4 bases from V and 2 from J, leaving 7 bases between them. This CDR3 has 12 amino acids.

The rearrangement uses TRBV7-9 and TRBJ2-1; D possibly corresponds to TRBD2 (5 bases). The CDR3 extends over 13 amino acids. The germline V gene encodes CDR1 SEHNR and CDR2 FQNEAQ (reference sequence). The ends were cut back, 2 bases at V and 9 bases at J, with 11 bases in the middle. In DNA, the CDR3 is TGTGCCAGCAGCTTATACGGGAAGGGTGAGCAGTTCTTC. It encodes CASSLYGKGEQFF. Supplemented by reference TRBV7-9 and TRBJ2-1, the full variable domain reads DTGVSQNPRHKITKRGQNVTFRCDPISEHNRLYWYRQTLGQGPEFLTYFQNEAQLEKSRLLSDRFSAERPKGSFSTLEIQRTEQGDSAMYLCASSLYGKGEQFFGPGTRLTVL.

The chain joins TRBV12-3 or TRBV12-4 to TRBJ2-1; D is undetermined. The V gene lost 4 bases and the J gene lost 4 bases, with 17 bases spanning the gap. This CDR3 is 16 amino acids long. CDR3 coding DNA: TGTGCCAGCAGTTCAGCTCTAGAGGATTCGTACAATGAGCAGTTCTTC. Translated, it gives CASSSALEDSYNEQFF.

This clonotype was seen only a few times. The J gene is TRBJ2-1, the V gene TRBV5-4, with D perhaps TRBD2 (5 bases). The CDR3 totals 14 residues. Germline V gene sequence: CDR1 SGHNT, CDR2 YYREEE (reference sequence). The V gene lost 4 bases and the J gene lost 8 bases, with 16 bases spanning the gap. CDR3 DNA sequence: TGTGCCAGCAGCCAGCTAAGGACTGGGGATGAGCAGTTCTTC. Its translation is CASSQLRTGDEQFF.

The chain combines TRBV20-1 with TRBJ2-1; D uncertain. The CDR3 has 14 residues. Germline V CDR1 and CDR2: DFQATT, SNEGSKA (reference sequence). V dropped 4 bases and J dropped 0 bases, with 10 bases sitting between them. The CDR3 loop reads CSAIPLSSYNEQFF. Written as DNA, the CDR3 is TGCAGTGCTATTCCGTTAAGCTCCTACAATGAGCAGTTCTTC.

This clonotype was detected only a few times. The V and J genes are TRBV7-9 and TRBJ2-1; D remains ambiguous. Trimming pared 1 base from V and 8 bases from J, leaving 9 bases between. The CDR3 has 13 amino acids. Germline V gene lookup returns CDR1 SEHNR and CDR2 FQNEAQ (reference sequence). This chain's CDR3 is CASSLDPFDEQFF. Written as DNA, the CDR3 is TGTGCCAGCAGCTTAGACCCCTTCGATGAGCAGTTCTTC. The full variable domain, with the rest looked up from reference TRBV7-9 and TRBJ2-1, is DTGVSQNPRHKITKRGQNVTFRCDPISEHNRLYWYRQTLGQGPEFLTYFQNEAQLEKSRLLSDRFSAERPKGSFSTLEIQRTEQGDSAMYLCASSLDPFDEQFFGPGTRLTVL.

This clonotype was counted between two and nine times. The chain has TRBV28 and TRBJ1-5; 7 bases fit TRBD1. The V segment lost 2 bases and the J segment 1 base; nucleotides outside the gene matches: 5. CDR1 is MDHEN and CDR2 is SYDVKM in the germline V gene. The CDR3 totals 16 residues. The CDR3 reads CASSLRGLQSNQPQHF. The CDR3 region has the DNA TGTGCCAGCAGTTTAAGGGGGCTGCAAAGCAATCAGCCCCAGCATTTT.